These T cell receptor beta chains were read from a single sample in a study of response to subunit inactivated influenza vaccine. A single record per CDR3 protein comes from TCRdb applying MiXCR to the RT-PCR reads. The data hold fewer than 650,000 distinct CDR3 sequences, with around 13% observed a single time. Sequencing was performed on PBMCs from blood, taken 35 to 45 days after vaccination. These receptor sequences come from a man aged 45-60 years who received an inactivated influenza vaccine. Each CDR3 is given with its conserved first and last residue. A D gene is named only where the DNA matches it firmly. The size of a clone is reported for some rows only, either as once, few or many, or as a class for expanded clones.

cdr3_length,v_call,j_call,clone_size,d_call,cdr3_aa,cdr3_nt
16,TRBV7-2,TRBJ2-3,NA,NA,CASSSARRRAGDTQYF,TGTGCCAGCAGCTCGGCCCGTCGGCGGGCCGGGGATACGCAGTATTTT
14,TRBV11-2,TRBJ1-1,NA,NA,CASSLESRGSEAFF,TGTGCCAGCAGCTTAGAATCGCGGGGGTCTGAAGCTTTCTTT
16,TRBV6-4,TRBJ2-2,many,TRBD2,CASSKTSGTRTGELFF,TGTGCCAGCAGTAAGACTAGCGGGACAAGGACCGGGGAGCTGTTTTTT
17,TRBV11-2,TRBJ2-3,NA,TRBD2,CASSPGVAGGSTDTQYF,TGTGCCAGCAGCCCGGGGGTTGCGGGAGGATCAACAGATACGCAGTATTTT
14,TRBV4-1,TRBJ2-7,few,NA,CASSQEFRVYEQYF,TGCGCCAGCAGCCAAGAGTTCAGGGTCTACGAGCAGTACTTC
15,TRBV28,TRBJ2-1,NA,NA,CASRDWISSYNEQFF,TGTGCCAGCAGGGATTGGATCAGCTCCTACAATGAGCAGTTCTTC
16,TRBV20-1,TRBJ2-7,NA,TRBD1,CCASSGTGGAVYEQYF,TGCTGTGCTAGCTCCGGGACAGGGGGCGCGGTTTACGAGCAGTACTTC
13,TRBV6-6,TRBJ2-3,many,NA,CASRVGSTDTQYF,TGTGCCAGCCGAGTCGGGAGCACAGATACGCAGTATTTT
17,TRBV7-2,TRBJ2-5,few,TRBD1,CASSLVRGGGPQETQYF,TGTGCCAGCAGCTTAGTGAGAGGGGGCGGACCCCAAGAGACCCAGTACTTC
16,TRBV14,TRBJ2-5,NA,TRBD2,CASSQLASGSWETQYF,TGTGCCAGCAGCCAGTTGGCTAGCGGGAGCTGGGAGACCCAGTACTTC
15,TRBV20-1,TRBJ2-1,NA,TRBD2,CSAYLGLAGLNEQFF,TGCAGTGCTTACCTCGGACTAGCGGGATTGAATGAGCAGTTCTTC
15,TRBV7-2,TRBJ2-1,NA,TRBD1,CASSVDRGLYNEQFF,TGTGCCAGCAGCGTCGACAGGGGGCTTTACAATGAGCAGTTCTTC
13,TRBV7-2,TRBJ2-7,few,NA,CASSSVSSYEQYF,TGTGCCAGCTCCTCCGTAAGCTCCTACGAGCAGTACTTC
16,TRBV7-2,TRBJ2-3,NA,NA,CASSRKTSSGKDTQYF,TGTGCCAGCAGCCGTAAGACTAGTTCGGGAAAAGATACGCAGTATTTT
15,TRBV20-1,TRBJ2-5,few,NA,CSARDTTGSQETQYF,TGCAGTGCTAGAGATACGACAGGAAGTCAAGAGACCCAGTACTTC
13,TRBV30,TRBJ2-5,NA,NA,CASHAAEQETQYF,TGTGCCTCCCACGCGGCCGAGCAAGAGACCCAGTACTTC
13,TRBV27,TRBJ1-1,NA,TRBD1,CASSFGTGREAFF,TGTGCCAGCAGTTTCGGGACAGGGAGGGAAGCTTTCTTT
15,TRBV27,TRBJ2-7,few,TRBD2,CASSLGLAPSYEQYF,TGTGCCAGCAGTTTAGGACTAGCGCCCTCCTACGAGCAGTACTTC
19,TRBV4-1,TRBJ1-6,few,NA,CASSPAYKGSRTYNSPLHF,TGCGCCAGCAGCCCGGCCTATAAGGGAAGCAGGACCTATAATTCACCCCTCCACTTT
14,TRBV9,TRBJ2-2,NA,NA,CASSVGGQAGELFF,TGTGCCAGCAGCGTAGGAGGCCAGGCCGGGGAGCTGTTTTTT
13,TRBV2,TRBJ2-3,few,NA,CASSEALGGAQYF,TGTGCCAGCAGTGAAGCGCTTGGGGGTGCGCAGTATTTT
14,TRBV10-3,TRBJ2-2,few,TRBD1,CAILTGGVPGELFF,TGTGCCATCCTGACAGGGGGCGTCCCCGGGGAGCTGTTTTTT
15,TRBV9,TRBJ2-1,NA,NA,CASSRDIAVYNEQFF,TGTGCCAGCAGTCGAGACATCGCGGTATACAATGAGCAGTTCTTC